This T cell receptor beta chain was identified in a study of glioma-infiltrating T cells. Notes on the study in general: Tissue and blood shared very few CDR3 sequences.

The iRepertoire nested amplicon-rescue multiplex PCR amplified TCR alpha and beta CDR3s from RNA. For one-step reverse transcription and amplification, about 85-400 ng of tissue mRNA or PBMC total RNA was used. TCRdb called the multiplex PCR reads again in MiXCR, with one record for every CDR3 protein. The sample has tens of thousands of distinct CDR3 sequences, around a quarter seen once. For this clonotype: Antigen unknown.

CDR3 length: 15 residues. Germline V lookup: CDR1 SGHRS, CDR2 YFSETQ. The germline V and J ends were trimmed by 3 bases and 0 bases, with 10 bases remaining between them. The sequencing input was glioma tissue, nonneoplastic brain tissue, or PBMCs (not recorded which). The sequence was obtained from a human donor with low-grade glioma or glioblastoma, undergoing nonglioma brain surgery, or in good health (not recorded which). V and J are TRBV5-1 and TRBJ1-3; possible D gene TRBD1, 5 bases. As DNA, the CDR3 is TGCGCCAGCAGCTCGACAGCTTACTCTGGAAACACCATATATTTT. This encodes CASSSTAYSGNTIYF.